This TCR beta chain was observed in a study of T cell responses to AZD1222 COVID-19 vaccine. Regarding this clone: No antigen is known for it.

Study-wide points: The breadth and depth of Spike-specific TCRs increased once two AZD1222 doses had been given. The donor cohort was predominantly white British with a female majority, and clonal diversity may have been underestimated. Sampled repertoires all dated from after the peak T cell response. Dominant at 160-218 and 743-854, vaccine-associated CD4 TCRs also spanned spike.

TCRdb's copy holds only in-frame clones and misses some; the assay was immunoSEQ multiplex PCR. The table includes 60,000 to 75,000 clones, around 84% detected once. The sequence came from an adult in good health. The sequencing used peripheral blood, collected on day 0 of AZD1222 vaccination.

In DNA, the CDR3 is TGCGCCAGCAGGGCGAGGGGGCGCGCTGAAAAACTGTTTTTT. It codes for CASRARGRAEKLFF. This chain connects TRBV23-1 to TRBJ1-4, with 7 bases identical to TRBD1. TRBV23-1 is filed as an ORF, its function uncertain. The trim removed 6 bases at V and 7 bases at J, leaving 8 bases unmatched. The CDR3 runs 14 residues.